The clone carrying this T cell receptor beta chain appeared many times. This record comes from a study of beta chain features in type 1 diabetes. Looking at the study overall: Age, gender, cell numbers and subset yield matched between patients and controls.

Sequencing targeted expressed TCRB transcripts, as all isolated RNA had been reverse transcribed. Generated by immunoSEQ multiplex PCR, the TCRdb table keeps only in-frame clones and is missing some. The sample includes approximately 140,000 clones, 6% to 7.5% seen only once; the top ten take about 1.4%. Trimming shortened V by 4 bases and J by 5 bases, and 13 bases separated the two germline ends. The CDR3 contains 14 residues. Germline CDR1 reads SGDLS; CDR2 reads YYNGEE. The chain joins TRBV9 to TRBJ2-4; D possibly corresponds to TRBD2 (5 bases). The specimen was central memory CD4+ T cells from blood. The receptor was isolated from a woman younger than 45 in good health. CDR3 coding DNA: TGTGCCAGCAGCCCCGGGAATGTGCAAAACATTCAGTACTTC. Encoded protein: CASSPGNVQNIQYF.